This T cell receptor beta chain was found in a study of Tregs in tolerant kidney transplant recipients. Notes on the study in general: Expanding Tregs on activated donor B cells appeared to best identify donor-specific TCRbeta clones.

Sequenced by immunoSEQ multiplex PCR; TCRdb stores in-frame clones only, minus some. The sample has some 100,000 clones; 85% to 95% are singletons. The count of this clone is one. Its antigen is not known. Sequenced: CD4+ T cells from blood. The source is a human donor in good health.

The CDR3, as DNA: TGCGCCAGCAGCTTGGGACTGGAAACCTACGAGCAGTACTTC. Translation gives CASSLGLETYEQYF. V is TRBV5-1 and J is TRBJ2-7; D is undetermined. CDR3 size: 14 residues. V was shortened by 0 bases and J by 2 bases, with 9 bases between the two germline ends. Germline CDR1 reads SGHRS; CDR2 reads YFSETQ.